The next 31 T cell receptor beta chains were all read from a single sample in a study of blood T cell repertoires in COVID-19. Repertoires were generated with immunoSEQ multiplex PCR, while TCRdb's copy carries only in-frame clones and drops some. The data contain some 270,000 clones, about 89% of them seen just once; the ten biggest clones take up just under 9%. The specimen sequenced was peripheral blood. The receptor set was obtained from a man aged 35-49 years with active or convalescent COVID-19.

The chain links TRBV5-4 to TRBJ2-5; 7 bases match TRBD1. Germline assignment: CDR1 SGHNT and CDR2 YYREEE (reference sequence). V was clipped by 5 bases and J by 3 bases; unmatched bases: 10. The CDR3 is made up of 15 amino acids. The CDR3 DNA reads TGTGCCAGCAGGTCATGGACAGGATACGAAGAGACCCAGTACTTC. Translating it yields CASRSWTGYEETQYF.

This chain uses TRBV28 with TRBJ2-3; no firm D call. This CDR3 is 14 amino acids long. The germline V gene has CDR1 MDHEN and CDR2 SYDVKM. Trimming removed 3 bases at V and 4 bases at J, with 11 bases between. The CDR3, as DNA: TGTGCCAGCAGTTTTGGGCCCCCCGCAGATACGCAGTATTTT. Amino acids: CASSFGPPADTQYF.

This rearrangement joins TRBV6-1 to TRBJ1-2; D is unclear. Trimming left V 1 base short and J 4 bases short, with 10 bases between. This CDR3 region has 14 residues. CDR1 MNHNS and CDR2 SASEGT come from the germline V gene. CDR3 sequence reads: CASSEDSHFYGYTF. The CDR3 region has the DNA TGTGCCAGCAGTGAAGACAGCCACTTCTATGGCTACACCTTC.

The chain joins TRBV24-1 to TRBJ2-7; TRBD1 matches 9 bases. V trimming: 9 bases; J trimming: 3 bases; junction bases outside the gene matches: 5. This CDR3 is built from 13 residues. Looked up from germline, CDR1 is KGHDR and CDR2 is SFDVKD. DNA of the CDR3: TGTGCCACCCAGTGGGGACAGGGCTACGAGCAGTACTTC. Protein: CATQWGQGYEQYF.

The CDR3 reads CASSHPKGEPFQETQYF. In DNA form, the CDR3 reads TGTGCCAGCAGCCACCCTAAGGGGGAGCCCTTCCAAGAGACCCAGTACTTC. This rearrangement joins TRBV3-1 (or the pseudogene TRBV3-2) to TRBJ2-5; TRBD1 is a possible D gene (6 bases). The V end lost 3 bases, the J end lost 1 base, and 18 bases lay between the germline ends. The CDR3 length is 17 residues. The V gene's germline CDR1 is LGHDT and CDR2 YNNKEL (reference sequence).

V gene TRBV6-6 combines with J gene TRBJ1-5; weak D call: TRBD1 (5 bases). V was pared by 7 bases and J by 15 bases, with 16 bases between. This CDR3 contains 11 residues. Germline assignment: CDR1 MNHNY and CDR2 SVGAGI (reference sequence). DNA for the CDR3: TGTGCCAGCACCCTCGGGGGGGTTCGGCATTTT. The encoded protein is CASTLGGVRHF.

This clone was recorded a few times. The chain recombines TRBV28 with TRBJ1-5, with 7 bases matching TRBD1. Germline assignment: CDR1 MDHEN and CDR2 SYDVKM. The junction had 7 bases not matched to a gene; V was cut back by 5 bases and J by 6 bases. CDR3 length: 14 amino acids. CDR3 DNA sequence: TGTGCCAGCAGTCTACAGGGGTCGGGTCAGCCCCAGCATTTT. Translating it yields CASSLQGSGQPQHF.

This clone appeared a single time. The chain carries TRBV19 and TRBJ2-2; 11 nucleotides agree with TRBD2. CDR3 length: 15 residues. V was pared by 5 bases and J by 5 bases, with 4 bases of the junction left unmatched. Germline V gene sequence: CDR1 LNHDA, CDR2 SQIVND (reference sequence). In nucleotides, the CDR3 is TGTGCCAGTAGTTCAACTAGCGGGAGAACCGGGGAGCTGTTTTTT. This translates into CASSSTSGRTGELFF.

V usage is TRBV5-1 and J usage is TRBJ2-3; 8 bases align to TRBD1. Germline V CDR1 and CDR2: SGHRS, YFSETQ. The CDR3 is 14 amino acids. With 4 bases clipped from V and 7 bases from J, the junction kept 8 bases outside the gene matches. The CDR3 region is CASSPGQVRNTQYF. In DNA, the CDR3 is TGCGCCAGCAGCCCGGGACAGGTGCGGAATACGCAGTATTTT.

V usage is TRBV6-6 and J usage is TRBJ1-2, with D perhaps matching TRBD1 (6 bases). Trimming stripped 5 bases from V and 0 bases from J, with 19 bases between. This CDR3 is 17 amino acids long. Germline-derived CDR1 and CDR2 are MNHNY and SVGAGI (reference sequence). In DNA form, the CDR3 reads TGTGCCAGCAGTCTAACCCGCACAGGGCCATCTAACTATGGCTACACCTTC. Its protein is CASSLTRTGPSNYGYTF.

This chain connects TRBV6-5 to TRBJ1-3; 8 bases align to TRBD1. The germline CDR1 and CDR2 sequences are MNHEY and SVGAGI. J lost 2 bases, V lost 2 bases, and 2 bases had no gene match. This CDR3 has 15 residues. CDR3 bases: TGTGCCAGCAGTTACATGGACAGGGCTGGAAACACCATATATTTT. This translates into CASSYMDRAGNTIYF.

The chain joins TRBV7-9 to TRBJ2-3; a possible D gene is TRBD1 (6 bases). V was pared by 5 bases and J by 0 bases, with 18 bases between. The CDR3 has 17 residues. Germline V CDR1 and CDR2: SEHNR, FQNEAQ (reference sequence). The CDR3 bases are TGTGCCAGCAGCACGCCCGGACAGATTGCTAGCACAGATACGCAGTATTTT. This codes for CASSTPGQIASTDTQYF.

The rearrangement uses TRBV11-1 and TRBJ2-3; weak D call: TRBD2 (6 bases). The CDR3 runs 15 residues. Trimming pared 6 bases from V and 9 bases from J, leaving 22 bases between. Germline CDR1 SGHAT, CDR2 FQDESV (reference sequence). The CDR3 DNA follows: TGTGCCAGCAGGATTAGGGCGGGGACGCACCAGACGCAGTATTTT. Translating it yields CASRIRAGTHQTQYF.

This clone was picked up a small number of times. Other DNA sequences from this sample encode an identical CDR3 as well. The genes are TRBV30 and TRBJ1-2, with D uncertain. Trimming removed 0 bases at V and 6 bases at J, with 5 bases between. In germline, CDR1 is GTSNPN, CDR2 SVGIG (reference sequence). The CDR3 spans 11 residues. In DNA form, the CDR3 reads TGTGCCTGGAGTGTAGGAGATGGCTACACCTTC. Protein sequence: CAWSVGDGYTF.

This chain links TRBV2 with TRBJ1-4, with D possibly being TRBD1 (6 bases). Germline V CDR1 and CDR2: SNHLY, FYNNEI. Trimming took off 6 bases at V and 6 bases at J, with 11 bases between the two ends. The CDR3 is 13 amino acids. DNA for the CDR3: TGTGCCAGCAGGCGGGGGCGGGATGAAAAACTGTTTTTT. Amino acids: CASRRGRDEKLFF.

The chain uses TRBV12-3 or TRBV12-4 and TRBJ1-2; TRBD1 aligns across 7 bases. The V gene end was trimmed by 5 bases and the J gene end by 5 bases; junction bases not matched to a gene: 2. This CDR3 contains 12 residues. CDR3 nucleotides: TGTGCCAGCAGTGACAGGGTTTATGGCTACACCTTC. It translates to CASSDRVYGYTF.

The chain is built from TRBV10-3 and TRBJ1-4; no clear D. The CDR3 consists of 13 residues. Germline V gene data show CDR1 as ENHRY and CDR2 as SYGVKD. V lost 3 bases and J 5 bases, leaving 7 bases between the germline ends. The CDR3 DNA sequence: TGTGCCATCAGTGATGCGGGGAATGAAAAACTGTTTTTT. This encodes CAISDAGNEKLFF.

The chain carries TRBV30 and TRBJ1-6, with 7 bases that match TRBD1. J was trimmed by 11 bases and V by 4 bases; bases with no gene match: 11. The CDR3 is 14 amino acids. Germline CDR1 reads GTSNPN; CDR2 reads SVGIG (reference sequence). The CDR3 reads CAWNYGTEGTPLHF. DNA of the CDR3: TGTGCCTGGAACTACGGGACAGAAGGGACACCCCTCCACTTT.

This chain joins TRBV24-1 and TRBJ1-5; 7 positions agree with TRBD1. V lost 2 bases to trimming and J lost 1 base; unmatched junction nucleotides: 4. The CDR3 is 16 amino acids. Germline values: CDR1 KGHDR, CDR2 SFDVKD. Here the CDR3 reads CATSDSRQGSNQPQHF. Written as DNA, the CDR3 is TGTGCCACCAGTGATTCAAGACAGGGAAGCAATCAGCCCCAGCATTTT.

V is TRBV10-2 and J is TRBJ1-5; unclear D gene. The CDR3 loop spans 14 amino acids. V was cut by 3 bases and J by 0 bases, with 6 bases left in between. CDR1 is WSHSY, CDR2 SAAADI, per germline. CDR3 loop: CASSDVNSNQPQHF. The CDR3 DNA is TGCGCCAGCAGTGATGTTAATAGCAATCAGCCCCAGCATTTT.

The J gene is TRBJ2-2, the V gene TRBV11-2; 10 nucleotides agree with TRBD1. Trimming cost V 1 base and J 0 bases; bases outside gene matches: 8. Per the germline V gene, CDR1 is SGHAT and CDR2 is FQNNGV. This CDR3 spans 19 amino acids. The CDR3 bases are TGTGCCAGCAGCTTAGTGCCGGGACAGGGGAACCCGAACACCGGGGAGCTGTTTTTT. As protein: CASSLVPGQGNPNTGELFF. The full variable domain, completed using reference TRBV11-2 and TRBJ2-2, is EAGVAQSPRYKIIEKRQSVAFWCNPISGHATLYWYQQILGQGPKLLIQFQNNGVVDDSQLPKDRFSAERLKGVDSTLKIQPAKLEDSAVYLCASSLVPGQGNPNTGELFFGEGSRLTVL.

This rearrangement joins TRBV5-6 to TRBJ2-7; 8 nucleotides align to TRBD1. With V trimmed by 8 bases and J by 5 bases, 6 bases remained unmatched. The length of the CDR3 is 12 residues. Per germline, CDR1 SGHDT and CDR2 YYEEEE. In nucleotides, the CDR3 is TGTGCCAGTGAGCAGGGGGCGAACGAGCAGTACTTC. It translates to CASEQGANEQYF.

The chain joins TRBV7-2 to TRBJ1-1; possible D gene TRBD1, 6 bases. The CDR3 extends over 13 amino acids. Deletions cut 2 bases from V and 5 bases from J, with 9 bases between. The germline V gene encodes CDR1 SGHTA and CDR2 FQGNSA. DNA of the CDR3: TGTGCCAGCAGCTTATGGCAGGGGACTGAAGCTTTCTTT. Its protein is CASSLWQGTEAFF.

J is TRBJ2-1 and V is TRBV19, with 7 bases identical to TRBD2. The length of the CDR3 is 17 residues. J lost 0 bases, V lost 4 bases, and 9 bases had no gene match. Germline loops: CDR1 LNHDA, CDR2 SQIVND (reference sequence). The CDR3 loop is CASSSFGGGDSYNEQFF. CDR3 nucleotides: TGTGCCAGTAGTAGTTTTGGGGGGGGTGACTCCTACAATGAGCAGTTCTTC.

V usage is TRBV19 and J usage is TRBJ1-2; 8 bases align to TRBD1. J was trimmed by 6 bases and V by 5 bases; bases with no gene match: 11. This CDR3 has 15 residues. CDR1 is LNHDA, CDR2 SQIVND, per germline (reference sequence). The CDR3 region is CASSFRAGGDHGYTF. CDR3 nucleotides: TGTGCCAGTAGTTTCAGGGCAGGGGGCGATCATGGCTACACCTTC. The full variable domain, rest sourced from reference TRBV19 and TRBJ1-2, is DGGITQSPKYLFRKEGQNVTLSCEQNLNHDAMYWYRQDPGQGLRLIYYSQIVNDFQKGDIAEGYSVSREKKESFPLTVTSAQKNPTAFYLCASSFRAGGDHGYTFGSGTRLTVV.

The genes are TRBV7-2 and TRBJ2-1; D gene uncertain. V lost 2 bases to trimming and J lost 4 bases, with 21 bases between them. Germline CDR1 and CDR2: SGHTA and FQGNSA. The CDR3 has 18 residues. CDR3: CASSLPRGAAPPYNEQFF. The CDR3 nucleotides are TGTGCCAGCAGCTTACCCCGAGGCGCGGCCCCCCCTTACAATGAGCAGTTCTTC.

The chain links TRBV19 to TRBJ2-7, with D tentatively TRBD1 (8 bases). In germline, CDR1 is LNHDA, CDR2 SQIVND (reference sequence). V was shortened by 7 bases and J by 3 bases, with 22 bases between the two germline ends. This CDR3 contains 16 residues. The CDR3 reads CASTTGGARGFYEQYF. The CDR3 DNA reads as TGTGCCAGTACCACAGGGGGGGCCAGGGGGTTCTACGAGCAGTACTTC.

The V gene is TRBV30, the J gene TRBJ1-1, with D perhaps TRBD1 (5 bases). Germline CDR1 is GTSNPN and CDR2 is SVGIG (reference sequence). The V and J ends lost 3 bases and 4 bases respectively, with 18 bases between them. The length of the CDR3 is 15 residues. Here the CDR3 reads CAWRGVGGRGTEAFF. CDR3 bases: TGTGCCTGGAGAGGAGTGGGGGGAAGGGGCACTGAAGCTTTCTTT.

The chain employs TRBV7-6 and TRBJ2-2, with D unclear. Germline lookup yields CDR1 SGHVS and CDR2 FNYEAQ. V lost 0 bases, J lost 4 bases, and 9 bases lay in between. This CDR3 region has 15 residues. CDR3 protein: CASSLADPGTGELFF. The CDR3 coding sequence is TGTGCCAGCAGCTTAGCCGACCCAGGCACCGGGGAGCTGTTTTTT. The full variable domain, with the rest looked up from reference TRBV7-6 and TRBJ2-2, is GAGVSQSPRYKVTKRGQDVALRCDPISGHVSLYWYRQALGQGPEFLTYFNYEAQQDKSGLPNDRFSAERPEGSISTLTIQRTEQRDSAMYRCASSLADPGTGELFFGEGSRLTVL.

This sequence joins TRBV4-1 and TRBJ2-2; D unclear. Germline lookup yields CDR1 MGHRA and CDR2 YSYEKL. This CDR3 is built from 11 residues. With 4 bases removed from V and 15 bases from J, the gap between germline ends came to 12 bases. The DNA for the CDR3 is TGCGCCAGCAGCCGAGGAGAAGGAATGTTTTTT. Translated, it gives CASSRGEGMFF.

The chain links TRBV10-3 to TRBJ1-1; possible D gene TRBD1, 5 bases. Trimming shortened V by 6 bases and J by 4 bases, and 9 bases separated the two germline ends. The germline CDR1 and CDR2 sequences are ENHRY and SYGVKD. This CDR3 contains 12 residues. In DNA form, the CDR3 reads TGTGCCATCAGAGGGGCCGGCACTGAAGCTTTCTTT. Amino acids: CAIRGAGTEAFF.